Following are 9 T cell receptor beta chains from one sample sequenced in a study of T cells after yellow fever vaccination. TCRdb itself ran the 5' RACE reads through MiXCR, one entry per CDR3 protein. In the table there are about 220,000 distinct CDR3 sequences, approximately 6.3% of which are singletons. Sequencing used CD4+ T cells sorted from PBMCs, obtained on the day of the yellow fever booster vaccination. Source of these receptors: a man aged 25 to 40 who received the YFV17D yellow fever vaccine.

This clonotype came up a few times. This rearrangement joins TRBV9 to TRBJ2-3; weak D call: TRBD1 (5 bases). Between the trimmed V and J ends, which lost 0 bases and 4 bases, there was a span of 12 bases. The CDR3 sequence is 15 residues long. Germline V gene lookup returns CDR1 SGDLS and CDR2 YYNGEE. CDR3 nucleotide sequence: TGTGCCAGCAGCGTAGGGCAGGGTCTCCCAGATACGCAGTATTTT. Translation gives CASSVGQGLPDTQYF.

The table lists this clonotype with a few counts. The CDR3 bases are TGCAGCGTTGGCCTGGTGGGCAAAAACATTCAGTACTTC. Translating gives CSVGLVGKNIQYF. The V gene is TRBV29-1, the J gene TRBJ2-4; the D is unclear. V shed 4 bases and J shed 3 bases, with 10 bases lying between them. CDR1 SQVTM and CDR2 ANQGSEA come from the germline V gene. The CDR3 length is 13 residues.

A few counts support this clonotype. J is TRBJ2-7 and V is TRBV20-1; 11 bases agree with TRBD2. Germline V lookup: CDR1 DFQATT, CDR2 SNEGSKA (reference sequence). This CDR3 has 15 residues. The CDR3 region is CSPGLAAERGYEQYF. The CDR3 nucleotides read TGCAGCCCGGGACTAGCGGCAGAGAGAGGCTACGAGCAGTACTTC.

Details on this clonotype: A read error may explain this, as a much larger clone is one base away. V and J are TRBV7-9 and TRBJ2-2, with a tentative D call TRBD2 (5 bases). With 3 bases removed from V and 4 bases from J, the gap between germline ends came to 6 bases. The CDR3 sequence is 13 residues long. The germline CDR1 and CDR2 sequences are SEHNR and FQNEAQ (reference sequence). The CDR3 protein is CASSFAGTGELFF. The CDR3 nucleotides read TGTGCCAGCAGCTTTGCGGGCACCGGGGAGCTGTTTTTT.

This clonotype was recorded many times. The chain is built from TRBV7-2 and TRBJ2-5; D might be TRBD1 (6 bases). CDR1 SGHTA and CDR2 FQGNSA come from the germline V gene. Trimming pared 5 bases from V and 4 bases from J, leaving 17 bases between. The CDR3 spans 15 residues. The CDR3 DNA is TGTGCCAGCAGCCTCGCAGCAGGGGCGGGAGAGACCCAGTACTTC. Amino acids: CASSLAAGAGETQYF.

This chain connects TRBV18 to TRBJ1-1, with D uncertain. V was trimmed by 3 bases and J by 3 bases, leaving 8 bases between them. Germline loops: CDR1 KGHSH, CDR2 LQKENI. This CDR3 comprises 13 residues. CDR3 sequence (DNA): TGTGCCAGCTCACCTTTCGGAGACACTGAAGCTTTCTTT. Translating it yields CASSPFGDTEAFF.

This clonotype showed up just a few times. CDR3 protein: CASSYSAGLSTDTQYF. CDR3 DNA sequence: TGTGCCAGCAGTTATTCAGCAGGGTTAAGCACAGATACGCAGTATTTT. V usage is TRBV6-5 and J usage is TRBJ2-3, with TRBD1 as a possible D gene (5 bases). This CDR3 has 16 amino acids. Trimming shortened V by 3 bases and J by 0 bases, and 13 bases separated the two germline ends. CDR1 MNHEY and CDR2 SVGAGI come from the germline V gene.

This clonotype was seen many times. V gene TRBV3-1 combines with J gene TRBJ2-2, with 7 bases matching TRBD1. This CDR3 region has 16 residues. V shed 2 bases and J 2 bases; nucleotides not matched to a gene: 5. Germline V CDR1 and CDR2: LGHDT, YNNKEL (reference sequence). CDR3: CASSQNYRGNTGELFF. The CDR3 nucleotides read TGTGCCAGCAGCCAAAATTACAGGGGAAACACCGGGGAGCTGTTTTTT. The full variable domain, rest sourced from reference TRBV3-1 and TRBJ2-2, is DTAVSQTPKYLVTQMGNDKSIKCEQNLGHDTMYWYKQDSKKFLKIMFSYNNKELIINETVPNRFSPKSPDKAHLNLHINSLELGDSAVYFCASSQNYRGNTGELFFGEGSRLTVL.

In its sample, this clonotype was seen a few times. The V and J genes are TRBV15 and TRBJ2-5, with 8 positions matching TRBD1. J lost 2 bases, V lost 2 bases, and 1 base had no gene match. The CDR3 extends over 14 amino acids. Germline assignment: CDR1 LNHNV and CDR2 YYDKDF (reference sequence). CDR3 residues: CATSRRTGQETQYF. The CDR3 DNA is TGTGCCACCAGCAGAAGGACAGGGCAAGAGACCCAGTACTTC. Full variable domain (outside the CDR3, taken from reference TRBV15 and TRBJ2-5): DAMVIQNPRYQVTQFGKPVTLSCSQTLNHNVMYWYQQKSSQAPKLLFHYYDKDFNNEADTPDNFQSRRPNTSFCFLDIRSPGLGDTAMYLCATSRRTGQETQYFGPGTRLLVL.